These 14 T cell receptor beta chains share one sample of origin, sequenced in a study of OX40 agonist ivuxolimab in advanced cancers. Libraries were built with the immunoSEQ multiplex PCR assay. As stored in TCRdb, this immuneACCESS dataset retains in-frame rearrangements with V and J assigned. A fraction of the clones does not appear; measured against another copy, unresolved V genes explain less than half of the discrepancy, and the remainder lacks a known reason. The sample table holds approximately 49,000 clones, of which about 86% were seen once. The ten largest clones add up to approximately 5.8% of the sample. Sequences were derived from CD4+ or CD8+ T cells sorted from blood, sampled in a trial of the OX40 agonist ivuxolimab. The receptor set was obtained from an adult with an advanced solid tumor such as melanoma, head and neck, liver or kidney cancer.

The V and J genes are TRBV7-2 and TRBJ2-1; tentatively, D is TRBD2 (7 bases). Germline CDR1 and CDR2: SGHTA and FQGNSA. The CDR3 totals 15 residues. Deletions cut 5 bases from V and 6 bases from J, with 17 bases between. The CDR3 region has the DNA TGTGCCAGCAGCCCGCTAGGGGGGGAGGGCAATGAGCAGTTCTTC. Protein sequence: CASSPLGGEGNEQFF.

The rearrangement uses TRBV29-1 and TRBJ2-2; no reliable D call. Germline V gives CDR1 SQVTM, CDR2 ANQGSEA. The CDR3 extends over 12 amino acids. The chain's CDR3 is CTSLLNTGELFF. DNA of the CDR3: TGCACCTCCCTCCTGAACACCGGGGAGCTGTTTTTT.

The chain couples TRBV29-1 to TRBJ2-1, with 10 bases lining up with TRBD1. The germline CDR1 and CDR2 sequences are SQVTM and ANQGSEA. This CDR3 is built from 15 residues. V lost 0 bases to trimming and J lost 6 bases; unmatched junction nucleotides: 5. The chain's CDR3 is CSVEDRGTGVNEQFF. CDR3 sequence (DNA): TGCAGCGTTGAAGATCGAGGGACAGGGGTCAATGAGCAGTTCTTC.

The chain joins TRBV10-2 to TRBJ1-4; a possible D gene is TRBD1 (5 bases). The V end lost 9 bases, the J end lost 2 bases, and 16 bases lay between the germline ends. The germline gives CDR1 WSHSY, CDR2 SAAADI. The CDR3 loop spans 15 amino acids. The CDR3 region has the DNA TGCGCCAGAGGGACGATCGGAGCTACTAATGAAAAACTGTTTTTT. It translates to CARGTIGATNEKLFF.

This chain uses TRBV6-4 with TRBJ1-6; D is perhaps TRBD1 (5 bases). The CDR3 totals 14 residues. Germline assignment: CDR1 MRHNA and CDR2 SNTAGT. V was pared by 2 bases and J by 7 bases, with 9 bases between. The CDR3 DNA reads as TGTGCCAGCAGTGACGGAGGGGACAATTCACCCCTCCACTTT. It codes for CASSDGGDNSPLHF.

A single count supports this clone. One junction end does not reproduce the germline sequence, and a read error may be involved. The gene calls are TRBV4-1 and TRBJ2-1; TRBD1 matches at 9 bases. Germline loops: CDR1 MGHRA, CDR2 YSYEKL. The CDR3 has 14 residues. The CDR3 DNA follows: TGCGCCAGCTGCCAGGACAGGGGAAACAATGAGCAGTTCTTC. This codes for CASCQDRGNNEQFF.

The sample holds one count of this clone. The rearrangement joins TRBV19 to TRBJ2-7; D not resolved. Trimming took 7 bases from V and 0 from J, leaving 4 bases between them. Germline CDR1 reads LNHDA; CDR2 reads SQIVND (reference sequence). The CDR3 has 11 amino acids. The CDR3 coding sequence is TGTGCCAGTAACGGCTCCTACGAGCAGTACTTC. It translates to CASNGSYEQYF. The full variable domain, in which reference TRBV19 and TRBJ2-7 provide the parts outside the CDR3, is DGGITQSPKYLFRKEGQNVTLSCEQNLNHDAMYWYRQDPGQGLRLIYYSQIVNDFQKGDIAEGYSVSREKKESFPLTVTSAQKNPTAFYLCASNGSYEQYFGPGTRLTVT.

The chain recombines TRBV11-3 with TRBJ1-6; maybe TRBD1 (5 bases). There are 14 residues in the CDR3. Germline V lookup: CDR1 SGHNT, CDR2 YENEEA. The V end was cut by 2 bases, the J end by 4 bases, with 6 bases between. CDR3 DNA sequence: TGTGCCAGCAGCTTAAGGGGTTATAATTCACCCCTCCACTTT. This sequence encodes CASSLRGYNSPLHF.

J is TRBJ2-7 and V is TRBV27; TRBD1 might be the D (6 bases). Between the trimmed V and J ends, which lost 2 bases and 7 bases, there was a span of 15 bases. The germline V gene has CDR1 MNHEY and CDR2 SMNVEV (reference sequence). This CDR3 spans 14 amino acids. As DNA, the CDR3 is TGTGCCAGCAGTTTAACCCAGACAGGTGCGGAGCAGTACTTC. It translates to CASSLTQTGAEQYF.

The CDR3 reads CASSLSGIQYEQYF. The CDR3 DNA is TGCGCCAGCAGCTTAAGCGGGATACAATACGAGCAGTACTTC. The chain is built from TRBV5-1 and TRBJ2-7, with 7 nucleotides matching TRBD2. Germline V gene sequence: CDR1 SGHRS, CDR2 YFSETQ. Trimming removed 2 bases from V and 4 bases from J; junction bases left unmatched: 6. The CDR3 is made up of 14 amino acids.

This sequence joins TRBV4-1 and TRBJ1-3; possible D gene TRBD1, 6 bases. Germline CDR1 is MGHRA and CDR2 is YSYEKL. The CDR3 has 17 residues. The V end lost 1 base, the J end lost 4 bases, and 17 bases lay between the germline ends. The CDR3: CASSQGFAGASGNTIYF. CDR3 DNA sequence: TGCGCCAGCAGCCAAGGTTTCGCAGGGGCTTCAGGAAACACCATATATTTT.

Of note for this clone: The sample has other DNA sequences that encode this CDR3 too. The chain is built from TRBV5-1 and TRBJ2-5; TRBD2 matches at 15 bases. Germline V gene data show CDR1 as SGHRS and CDR2 as YFSETQ. This CDR3 comprises 16 residues. Losses at the gene ends were 3 bases for V and 4 bases for J; bases not matched to a gene: 4. The CDR3 DNA sequence: TGCGCCAGCAGCTCAGGACTAGCGGGGGGGGGAGAGACCCAGTACTTC. Amino acid sequence: CASSSGLAGGGETQYF. Based on the CDR3 plus reference TRBV5-1 and TRBJ2-5, the full variable domain is KAGVTQTPRYLIKTRGQQVTLSCSPISGHRSVSWYQQTPGQGLQFLFEYFSETQRNKGNFPGRFSGRQFSNSRSEMNVSTLELGDSALYLCASSSGLAGGGETQYFGPGTRLLVL.

The J gene is TRBJ2-3, the V gene TRBV5-6; D gene uncertain. The V end was cut by 0 bases, the J end by 2 bases, with 4 bases between. Germline V gene lookup returns CDR1 SGHDT and CDR2 YYEEEE. The CDR3 totals 13 residues. The CDR3 region is CASSLDSTDTQYF. DNA of the CDR3: TGTGCCAGCAGCTTGGATTCCACAGATACGCAGTATTTT.

The rearrangement joins TRBV27 to TRBJ2-1; 14 nucleotides align to TRBD2. The ends lost 3 bases at V and 7 bases at J; junction bases unmatched: 2. From germline, CDR1 is MNHEY and CDR2 SMNVEV (reference sequence). CDR3 length equals 15 residues. This CDR3 is CASSLGTSGRNEQFF. For the CDR3, the DNA is TGTGCCAGCAGTTTGGGGACTAGCGGGAGAAATGAGCAGTTCTTC.